Listed below are T cell receptor beta chains from one sample, sequenced in a study of shared clonotypes between healthy human individuals. Only in-frame clones appear in the TCRdb table, and some are missing; sequencing was by immunoSEQ multiplex PCR. The repertoire holds approximately 1.1 million clones, with around 78% as singletons. Material for sequencing was memory CD4+ T cells from PBMCs. The source of these receptors is a man younger than 35 in good health. Some clones in this sample may be carry-over from other donors' samples. Both conserved end residues are part of each CDR3. The D gene is left open where the match is weak. For some rows the clone size is stated as once, few or many, or as a class when expanded; others skip it.

clone_size,j_call,d_call,v_call,cdr3_nt,cdr3_aa
.,TRBJ2-1,TRBD1,TRBV7-9,TGTGCCAGCAGCAGTGGACAGGGAAGACCAAGCGAGCAGTTCTTC,CASSSGQGRPSEQFF
.,TRBJ2-7,.,TRBV18,TGTGCCAGCTCACCTATCGAACTCTCCGAGCAGTACTTC,CASSPIELSEQYF
.,TRBJ1-5,.,TRBV30,TGTGCCTGGAGTGTGGCGGGAAGGCCCCAGCATTTT,CAWSVAGRPQHF
.,TRBJ2-5,TRBD2,TRBV28,TGTGCCAGCGGGACTAGCGGGAGGGCCGGGGAGACCCAGTACTTC,CASGTSGRAGETQYF
.,TRBJ1-1,.,TRBV6-6,TGTGCCAGCAGGGGGGAATTAATGAACACTGAAGCTTTCTTT,CASRGELMNTEAFF
.,TRBJ2-1,.,TRBV11-2,TGTGCCAGCAGCCCCGGCAGGACTGACTCCTGGGGTGAGCAGTTCTTC,CASSPGRTDSWGEQFF
.,TRBJ2-7,.,TRBV11-2,TGTGCCAGCAGCTTAGATCGGGTGGCGAGGGAGCAGTACTTC,CASSLDRVAREQYF
.,TRBJ2-7,.,TRBV28,TGTGCCAGCAGTTTGGGGAGCGAGCAGTACTTC,CASSLGSEQYF
.,TRBJ2-5,TRBD1,TRBV6-5,TGTGCCAGCAGCTCAGGGGGCTTAGGGACCCAGTACTTC,CASSSGGLGTQYF
.,TRBJ2-3,.,TRBV29-1,TGCAGCGGGAGGCATGTGGGGGACGGACTGCCCGGGACGCAGTATTTT,CSGRHVGDGLPGTQYF
.,TRBJ2-1,.,TRBV9,TGTGCCAGCAGCGTAGCGCCGACCTACAATGAGCAGTTCTTC,CASSVAPTYNEQFF
.,TRBJ2-1,.,TRBV7-9,TGTGCCAGCAGTAGTACTTTAACTTACAATGAGCAGTTCTTC,CASSSTLTYNEQFF
.,TRBJ2-4,TRBD2,TRBV4-1,TGCGCCAGCAGCCAAGTGGCGGGAGTGGCCAAAAACATTCAGTACTTC,CASSQVAGVAKNIQYF
.,TRBJ2-1,.,TRBV20-1,TGCAGTGCTGCACAGGATGAGCAGTTCTTC,CSAAQDEQFF
.,TRBJ2-1,TRBD2,TRBV11-1,TGTGCCAGCAGCTTAGGACTAGCGGGTGAGGAGCAGTTCTTC,CASSLGLAGEEQFF
.,TRBJ2-2,.,TRBV5-4,TGTGCCAGCAGCTTCAAACAGGCCTCCGATTCTTCCGGGGAGCTGTTTTTT,CASSFKQASDSSGELFF
.,TRBJ2-7,TRBD2,TRBV5-1,TGCGCCAGCAGCTTCCTAGCGGGAGGAAATTCCTACGAGCAGTACTTC,CASSFLAGGNSYEQYF
.,TRBJ2-7,TRBD2,TRBV19,TGTGCCAGTAGTCTACTAGCGGGAACCGAGCAGTACTTC,CASSLLAGTEQYF
.,TRBJ1-5,TRBD1,TRBV19,TGTGCCAGTAGTCCGAAGACAGGGGGCTGGTCGGGTCAGCCCCAGCATTTT,CASSPKTGGWSGQPQHF
.,TRBJ2-3,TRBD2,TRBV7-9,TGTGCCAGCAGCTTTGGTAGCGGGGGCACAGATACGCAGTATTTT,CASSFGSGGTDTQYF
few,TRBJ2-6,TRBD2,TRBV2,TGTGCCAGCAGTAAAAGCGGGACTGGGGCCAACGTCCTGACTTTC,CASSKSGTGANVLTF
once,TRBJ2-5,.,TRBV6-6,TGTGCCAGCAGACCCACACTAGTACCCCAAGAGACCCAGTACTTC,CASRPTLVPQETQYF
.,TRBJ1-2,.,TRBV9,TGTGCCAGCAGCGTAGCCCCTCAAGTTACTACCTATGGCTACACCTTC,CASSVAPQVTTYGYTF
.,TRBJ2-3,.,TRBV7-9,TGTGCCAGCAGCGGCTTCCGCACAGATACGCAGTATTTT,CASSGFRTDTQYF
.,TRBJ1-2,.,TRBV27,TGTGCCAGCAGTTTATTTTACGGGGCAGGGGTCTATGGCTACACCTTC,CASSLFYGAGVYGYTF
.,TRBJ1-1,.,TRBV5-8,TGTGCCAGCAGCTTGGTCGACTCGAACACTGAAGCTTTCTTT,CASSLVDSNTEAFF
.,TRBJ2-7,TRBD2,TRBV6-1,TGTGCCAGCAGTGCAGGGACTAGCGGGAGATGGTACGAGCAGTACTTC,CASSAGTSGRWYEQYF
many,TRBJ2-1,TRBD1,TRBV4-1,TGCGCCAGCAGCCAGTCCCGGGACAGGTACAATGAGCAGTTCTTC,CASSQSRDRYNEQFF
few,TRBJ2-3,TRBD2,TRBV7-3,TGTGCCAGCAGCTTAAATGTAGCGGGAGGCACAGATACGCAGTATTTT,CASSLNVAGGTDTQYF
.,TRBJ2-5,TRBD2,TRBV28,TGTGCCAGCAGTTTTGGCGGGAGATCCCAAGAGACCCAGTACTTC,CASSFGGRSQETQYF
.,TRBJ1-4,TRBD1,TRBV29-1,TGCAGCGTGGGACAGGCAAATGAAAAACTGTTTTTT,CSVGQANEKLFF
few,TRBJ2-1,.,TRBV28,TGTGCCAGCAGTTGGGCAGGGCTCAATGAGCAGTTCTTC,CASSWAGLNEQFF
.,TRBJ2-6,TRBD1,TRBV2,TGTGCCAGCAGACCCATCCCGGGACAGGGAATCTCTGGGGCCAACGTCCTGACTTTC,CASRPIPGQGISGANVLTF
once,TRBJ2-5,.,TRBV6-6,TGTGCCAGCAGGATCGGGCTCCAAGAGACCCAGTACTTC,CASRIGLQETQYF
.,TRBJ2-2,.,TRBV7-3,TGTGCCAGCAGCTCGGGACCGGGGGGCTTTGCGAACACCGGGGAGCTGTTTTTT,CASSSGPGGFANTGELFF
.,TRBJ2-7,.,TRBV28,TGTGCCAGCAGCCTTAGAACCTACGAGCAGTACTTC,CASSLRTYEQYF
.,TRBJ1-4,TRBD1,TRBV5-5,TGTGCCAGCAGCTCCAGGGGGGAAAAACTGTTTTTT,CASSSRGEKLFF
.,TRBJ1-1,.,TRBV10-3,TGTGCCACCAAGGGACACCTTGAGGCCACTGAAGCTTTCTTT,CATKGHLEATEAFF
.,TRBJ2-4,.,TRBV5-4,TGTGCCAGCAGCTTGGGACGGGACAAAAACATTCAGTACTTC,CASSLGRDKNIQYF
.,TRBJ1-2,.,TRBV29-1,TGCAGCGTTGTAGGCCGATCGGGACTCTATGGCTACACCTTC,CSVVGRSGLYGYTF
.,TRBJ2-5,.,TRBV5-1,TGCGCCAGCAGCGTTACCGGGACCGGTGATACATGGACCCAGTACTTC,CASSVTGTGDTWTQYF
.,TRBJ2-3,.,TRBV4-1,TGCGCCAGCAGAGAGTCAGCGACAGATACGCAGTATTTT,CASRESATDTQYF
.,TRBJ2-3,.,TRBV11-2,TGTGCCAGCAGCTTACAGGGCGATACGCAGTATTTT,CASSLQGDTQYF
few,TRBJ2-5,.,TRBV20-1,TGCAGTGTTAAATTAGAGACCCAGTACTTC,CSVKLETQYF
.,TRBJ2-6,TRBD1,TRBV19,TGTGCCAGTGGGGACAGGGCCTCTGGGGCCAACGTCCTGACTTTC,CASGDRASGANVLTF